A single sample is the source of the 2 T cell receptor beta chains below, sequenced in a study of blood T cell repertoires in COVID-19. Sequencing was performed with immunoSEQ multiplex PCR; in TCRdb, only in-frame clones are kept and a portion is missing. This sample has 490,000 or so clones, with approximately 90% found just once. The source material was PBMCs or T cells enriched from blood (not recorded which). These receptors originate from a woman aged 55-70 years who had recovered from COVID-19.

This clone has only one observation. The V gene is TRBV15, the J gene TRBJ2-1; D might be TRBD1 (6 bases). CDR3 size: 14 residues. The V end lost 3 bases, the J end lost 5 bases, and 11 bases lay between the germline ends. Germline-derived CDR1 and CDR2 are LNHNV and YYDKDF (reference sequence). CDR3 in amino acids: CATSSDRLDNEQFF. CDR3 coding DNA: TGTGCCACCAGCAGTGACAGGCTAGACAATGAGCAGTTCTTC.

V and J are TRBV10-3 and TRBJ1-1; D is unresolved. Looked up from germline, CDR1 is ENHRY and CDR2 is SYGVKD. V was pared by 2 bases and J by 0 bases, with 7 bases between. The CDR3 extends over 14 amino acids. CDR3 coding DNA: TGTGCCATCAGTGAGACAAGAATGAACACTGAAGCTTTCTTT. Amino acids: CAISETRMNTEAFF.